This T cell receptor beta chain was identified in a study of Ad26.COV2.S vaccination and SARS-CoV-2 variants. Study overall: Donor was in the COV1001 Ad26.COV2.S trial arm. Intramuscularly, Ad26.COV2.S was given either once or twice, 56 days apart.

The treatment was: some 19 received Ad26.COV2.S at low or high dose, single or two shots; several received placebo; per-sample allocation not given. Sampling happened 63 days after the first vaccine or placebo injection. Expressing Wuhan-strain SARS-CoV-2 spike, an Ad26 vector served as the vaccine. Repertoires were generated with immunoSEQ multiplex PCR, while TCRdb's copy carries only in-frame clones and drops some. The repertoire holds 400,000 to 450,000 clones, with approximately 90% as singletons. The CDR3 loop spans 15 amino acids. CDR1 and CDR2 from the germline V gene are LNHNV and YYDKDF (reference sequence). V shed 3 bases and J 7 bases; nucleotides not matched to a gene: 8.

The sequence was obtained from a person between 18 and 60 years old who received the Ad26.COV2.S COVID-19 vaccine or a placebo. The J gene is TRBJ2-3, the V gene TRBV15; 9 bases are a match to TRBD1. Source: peripheral blood, taken in a trial of Ad26.COV2.S vaccine versus placebo. This chain's CDR3 is CATSSEGTGRYTQYF. In nucleotides, the CDR3 is TGTGCCACCAGCAGCGAAGGGACAGGGAGGTATACGCAGTATTTT.